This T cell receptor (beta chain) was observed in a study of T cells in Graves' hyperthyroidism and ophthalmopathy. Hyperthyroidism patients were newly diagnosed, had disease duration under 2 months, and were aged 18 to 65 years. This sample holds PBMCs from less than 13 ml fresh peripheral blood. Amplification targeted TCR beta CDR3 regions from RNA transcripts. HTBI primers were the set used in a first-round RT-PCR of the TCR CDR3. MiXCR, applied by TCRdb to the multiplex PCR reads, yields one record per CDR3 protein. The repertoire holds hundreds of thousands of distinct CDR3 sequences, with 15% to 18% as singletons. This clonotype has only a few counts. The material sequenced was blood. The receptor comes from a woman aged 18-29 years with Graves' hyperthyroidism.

This CDR3 is CASSSQVANEKLFF. The DNA for the CDR3 is TGTGCCAGCAGCTCCCAGGTTGCTAATGAAAAACTGTTTTTT. The chain has TRBV7-9 and TRBJ1-4, with D hard to call. This CDR3 has 14 amino acids. V lost 4 bases and J 3 bases, leaving 9 bases between the germline ends. Germline CDR1 SEHNR, CDR2 FQNEAQ (reference sequence). Complete variable domain (other parts from reference TRBV7-9 and TRBJ1-4): DTGVSQNPRHKITKRGQNVTFRCDPISEHNRLYWYRQTLGQGPEFLTYFQNEAQLEKSRLLSDRFSAERPKGSFSTLEIQRTEQGDSAMYLCASSSQVANEKLFFGSGTQLSVL.